The text below deals with one T cell receptor (beta chain). This could be a read error, since a much larger clone is one nucleotide away. The same CDR3 arises from other DNA sequences in this sample as well. Sequencing was performed with immunoSEQ multiplex PCR; in TCRdb, only in-frame clones are kept and a portion is missing. The table records 8,500 to 13,000 clones, roughly four fifths of them present only once. This record comes from a study of PD-1 and CTLA-4 blockade in melanoma. This CDR3 has 12 residues. Trimming left V 3 bases short and J 6 bases short, with 5 bases between. Specimen: CD8+ T cells from peripheral blood, collected from a patient given anti-PD-1 treatment. V gene TRBV12-3 or TRBV12-4 combines with J gene TRBJ2-2; D may correspond to TRBD1 or TRBD2 (5 bases each). The TCR originated in a human donor with melanoma. The DNA of the CDR3 is TGTGCCAGCAGTTTGGGGGCCGGGGAGCTGTTTTTT. This codes for CASSLGAGELFF.